These T cell receptor beta chains were read from a single sample in a study of shared clonotypes between healthy human individuals. The data were produced by immunoSEQ multiplex PCR, yet TCRdb's version contains in-frame clones alone and is incomplete. Of some 1 million clones in the sample, around 74% were seen once. The sequenced material came from memory CD4+ T cells sorted from blood. Receptors were obtained from a man in his late teens or twenties in good health. The CDR3 runs from the conserved cysteine through the conserved F or W. The D gene is left open where the match is weak. Clone size is stated in some rows and not others, as once, few, many or a class when expanded.

TRBJ2-3	TRBD1	TRBV30	once	CALGGTGGSDTQYF	TGTGCCTTAGGGGGGACAGGGGGATCAGATACGCAGTATTTT
TRBJ2-5	NA	TRBV28	few	CASIPGGPVTKETQYF	TGTGCCAGCATTCCGGGTGGACCCGTAACCAAAGAGACCCAGTACTTC
TRBJ1-2	NA	TRBV7-2	NA	CASSLAGASNYGYTF	TGTGCCAGCAGCTTAGCGGGGGCCTCAAACTATGGCTACACCTTC
TRBJ1-1	NA	TRBV19	NA	CASSISENTEAFF	TGTGCCAGTAGTATATCAGAGAACACTGAAGCTTTCTTT
TRBJ1-5	NA	TRBV7-9	many	CASSLDTAIPQHF	TGTGCCAGCAGCTTGGACACAGCTATACCCCAGCATTTT
TRBJ2-1	NA	TRBV14	many	CASSQRLTSEQFF	TGTGCCAGCAGCCAACGGTTAACTAGCGAGCAGTTCTTC
TRBJ2-2	NA	TRBV12-5	NA	CASATGGGSTGELFF	TGTGCTAGTGCCACCGGCGGGGGCAGCACCGGGGAGCTGTTTTTT
TRBJ2-7	TRBD2	TRBV23-1	NA	CASFPIGREGLEQYF	TGCGCCAGCTTCCCTATCGGAAGGGAGGGACTGGAGCAGTACTTC
TRBJ2-1	NA	TRBV29-1	NA	CSVEGTSTYNEQFF	TGCAGCGTTGAGGGAACCTCGACCTACAATGAGCAGTTCTTC
TRBJ2-7	TRBD2	TRBV7-2	once	CASSLRLAGAKSSYEQYF	TGTGCCAGCAGCTTACGACTAGCGGGAGCGAAGAGCTCCTACGAGCAGTACTTC
TRBJ1-3	NA	TRBV18	NA	CASSPLQATSGNTIYF	TGTGCCAGCTCACCATTACAGGCCACCTCTGGAAACACCATATATTTT
TRBJ1-2	NA	TRBV5-1	NA	CASSFGDGLGHGYTF	TGCGCCAGCAGCTTCGGGGACGGTTTGGGTCATGGCTACACCTTC
TRBJ1-2	NA	TRBV29-1	few	CSVGRGDGDGYTF	TGCAGCGTAGGGAGAGGGGACGGAGATGGCTACACCTTC
TRBJ1-1	NA	TRBV5-6	NA	CASSQTGALGTEAFF	TGTGCCAGCAGCCAAACCGGGGCTCTCGGCACTGAAGCTTTCTTT
TRBJ1-4	NA	TRBV6-4	few	CASSDSPPQGQSGKLFF	TGTGCCAGCAGTGACTCGCCTCCGCAGGGGCAGTCAGGAAAACTGTTTTTT
TRBJ1-1	NA	TRBV28	NA	CASSEGWTAMNTEAFF	TGTGCCAGCAGTGAGGGTTGGACAGCCATGAACACTGAAGCTTTCTTT
TRBJ1-5	NA	TRBV6-1	few	CASSDRDVSNQPQHF	TGTGCCAGCAGCGATAGGGACGTTAGCAATCAGCCCCAGCATTTT
TRBJ1-2	NA	TRBV5-5	NA	CASSMDKGDYGYTF	TGTGCCAGCAGCATGGACAAGGGGGATTATGGCTACACCTTC
TRBJ1-1	NA	TRBV19	NA	CASSIGSNTEAFF	TGTGCCAGTAGTATAGGGTCGAACACTGAAGCTTTCTTT
TRBJ1-4	NA	TRBV28	NA	CASGASDTEKLFF	TGTGCCTCGGGGGCCTCGGATACTGAAAAACTGTTTTTT
TRBJ2-7	NA	TRBV5-1	NA	CASSLLGDASYEQYF	TGCGCCAGCAGCTTGTTAGGGGATGCATCCTACGAGCAGTACTTC
TRBJ1-4	NA	TRBV5-1	NA	CASSLSGDEKLFF	TGCGCCAGCAGCTTGAGCGGGGATGAAAAACTGTTTTTT
TRBJ2-3	TRBD2	TRBV10-1	NA	CASRPGLAGFTDTQYF	TGCGCCAGCAGGCCGGGACTAGCGGGATTCACAGATACGCAGTATTTT
TRBJ1-2	NA	TRBV27	NA	CASSLRPKEGYTF	TGTGCCAGCAGTTTGCGTCCCAAAGAGGGCTACACCTTC